This T cell receptor beta chain was obtained from a study of beta chain features in type 1 diabetes. The CDR3 runs 16 residues. The trim removed 0 bases at V and 3 bases at J, leaving 4 bases unmatched. The germline CDR1 and CDR2 sequences are SGHNT and YYREEE (reference sequence). Sequencing targeted expressed TCRB transcripts, as all isolated RNA had been reverse transcribed. Some 3.8 million reads, on average, came from each naive, central memory and regulatory T cell sample. Sequencing was performed with immunoSEQ multiplex PCR; in TCRdb, only in-frame clones are kept and a portion is missing. In the table there are some 330,000 clones, more than 9.5% of which are singletons. This clone was observed a single time. CD4+ cells of the naive, central memory, regulatory and stem cell-like memory types were sorted via CD45RO/CCR7/CD25/CD127/CD95/CD27.

The J gene is TRBJ2-3, the V gene TRBV5-4; 10 positions match TRBD2. The receptor was derived from a woman aged 25 to 39 in good health. The material sequenced was naive CD4+ T cells from blood. In DNA, the CDR3 is TGTGCCAGCAGCTTGGATCTAGCGGGAGCGACAGATACGCAGTATTTT. This translates into CASSLDLAGATDTQYF.